The TCR beta chain described here comes from a study of cytomegalovirus exposure and HLA in healthy donors. Donors showed nominal health when sampled, although they likely had unrecorded immune exposures. The PCR had 60 Vbeta and 13 Jbeta primers. Original handling: An analysis performed later counted roughly 79 million unique TCR beta chains (approximately 11 million of them shared). Libraries were prepared by immunoSEQ multiplex PCR; TCRdb keeps only in-frame clonotypes and omits some of them. The V and J calls and the clone size are those of that table, but D and trimming were determined from the DNA. Counted here are some 120,000 clones, 65% to 90% occurring once; the ten biggest clones make up approximately 11%. This clone showed up just a few times. What it binds is not known. Study results and caveats: Most TCR beta V segments were productive about 90% or about 30% of the time in an earlier analysis.

Sequencing input: PBMCs. This receptor was identified in a male donor in good health and CMV-seropositive.

CDR3 nucleotide sequence: TGTGCCAGCAGCGTGGGAGTCCCCTCCTCTGGAAACACCATATATTTT. Its protein is CASSVGVPSSGNTIYF. The chain employs TRBV9 and TRBJ1-3; D unresolved. The CDR3 sequence is 16 residues long. CDR1 and CDR2 from the germline V gene are SGDLS and YYNGEE. V shed 2 bases and J shed 0 bases, with 12 bases lying between them.